This TCR beta chain was profiled in a study of T cell responses to AZD1222 COVID-19 vaccine. General study points: AZD1222 recipients seropositive at baseline numbered only six. The study reported that nearly half of spike-specific TCRs target unmutated variant regions.

Libraries were prepared by immunoSEQ multiplex PCR; TCRdb keeps only in-frame clonotypes and omits some of them. This table holds some 60,000 clones, about 80% found once. A remark on this clone: Its target is not known.

Trimming took 5 bases from V and 9 from J, leaving 15 bases between them. Germline values: CDR1 SGHRS, CDR2 YFSETQ. The CDR3 covers 13 residues. Second doses that came at about 4 or about 12 weeks were put together. This TCR was sampled from an adult who received the AZD1222 COVID-19 vaccine. This specimen was peripheral blood, taken 28 days after the second AZD1222 dose. The chain employs TRBV5-1 and TRBJ1-3; D not resolved. This CDR3 is CASSEPPSTTIYF. The CDR3 nucleotides read TGCGCCAGCAGTGAACCCCCGTCTACCACCATATATTTT.